This T cell receptor beta chain was found in a study of beta chain features in type 1 diabetes. For the study at large: Healthy donors resembled patients in age, gender and cell yields. Whole-study findings and limits: Compared to healthy donors, patients appeared to have naive, central memory and Treg TCRB repertoires that were more alike. When Type 1 diabetes patients were examined, their TCRB CDR3s proved moderately but significantly shorter in all four CD4+ subsets.

With 3 bases clipped from V and 2 bases from J, the junction kept 9 bases outside the gene matches. The CDR3 extends over 17 amino acids. Germline V CDR1 and CDR2: MNHEY, SMNVEV (reference sequence). Expressed TCRB transcripts were sequenced, since all the RNA that had been isolated was reverse transcribed. TCRdb's table, derived via immunoSEQ multiplex PCR, lists solely in-frame clones and lacks some. Among roughly 230,000 clones listed, 7.5% to 10% were seen once. A remark on this clone: Its specificity is not known.

Sorting produced populations that all topped 95% purity. Source material: naive CD4+ T cells from blood. V and J are TRBV27 and TRBJ2-3; 9 positions match TRBD2. The receptor was isolated from a woman younger than 30 in good health. CDR3 loop: CASSLIGLASITDTQYF. For the CDR3, the DNA is TGTGCCAGCAGTTTGATAGGACTAGCGAGCATCACAGATACGCAGTATTTT.